This T cell receptor (beta chain) was captured by sequencing in a study of blood T cell repertoires in COVID-19. V was clipped by 6 bases and J by 2 bases, with 14 bases between them. Germline assignment: CDR1 MNHEY and CDR2 SVGAGI. The CDR3 runs to 15 residues. Measured with immunoSEQ multiplex PCR; TCRdb has only the in-frame clones, and not every one. This sample has 250,000 to 400,000 clones; 85% occur once, and the top ten carry about 2%. This clone has just one count. The TCR sequence derives from a woman between 25 and 40 years old who had been exposed to COVID-19. The rearrangement uses TRBV6-5 and TRBJ1-3, with a weak D call TRBD1 (6 bases). The sequencing input was PBMCs or T cells enriched from blood (not recorded which). The CDR3 DNA sequence: TGTGCCAGCAGGAGTCCACCAGGGGCTGGAAACACCATATATTTT. Protein: CASRSPPGAGNTIYF.